This T cell receptor beta chain is drawn from a study of vaccination effects on CD4 cells after COVID-19. About the study: Sampling occurred a median 72 days post second dose, range 14 to 241.

On this clone: Its specificity is unknown.

Measured with immunoSEQ multiplex PCR; TCRdb has only the in-frame clones, and not every one. The sample has 50,000 to 65,000 clones, around 73% seen once. V shed 0 bases and J shed 9 bases, with 17 bases lying between them. The CDR3 totals 15 residues. Germline V gives CDR1 KGHSH, CDR2 LQKENI. Under the ViraFEST assay, PBMC were stimulated with viral peptide pools so that antigen-specific CD4+ T cells expanded. Sequencing was performed afterwards. The culture ran for 10 days before CD4+ T cells were isolated. Vaccination of participants consisted of two doses of either the BNT162b2 or mRNA-1273 vaccine. The culture medium for a few million PBMC per well included about 9 IU/ml IL-2 and 8.5 to 10 ug/ml peptides.

J is TRBJ1-1 and V is TRBV18, with TRBD1 as a possible D gene (5 bases). This TCR was recovered from a human donor who received a COVID-19 vaccine. The specimen was CD4+ T cells from PBMCs cultured with HCoV-229E spike peptides, collected after COVID-19 vaccination. The CDR3 DNA reads as TGTGCCAGCTCACCACCGGGGCGGAGGGACGGGCAAGCTTTCTTT. Translated, it gives CASSPPGRRDGQAFF. Combining the CDR3 with reference TRBV18 and TRBJ1-1 gives the whole variable domain NAGVMQNPRHLVRRRGQEARLRCSPMKGHSHVYWYRQLPEEGLKFMVYLQKENIIDESGMPKERFSAEFPKEGPSILRIQQVVRGDSAAYFCASSPPGRRDGQAFFGQGTRLTVV.